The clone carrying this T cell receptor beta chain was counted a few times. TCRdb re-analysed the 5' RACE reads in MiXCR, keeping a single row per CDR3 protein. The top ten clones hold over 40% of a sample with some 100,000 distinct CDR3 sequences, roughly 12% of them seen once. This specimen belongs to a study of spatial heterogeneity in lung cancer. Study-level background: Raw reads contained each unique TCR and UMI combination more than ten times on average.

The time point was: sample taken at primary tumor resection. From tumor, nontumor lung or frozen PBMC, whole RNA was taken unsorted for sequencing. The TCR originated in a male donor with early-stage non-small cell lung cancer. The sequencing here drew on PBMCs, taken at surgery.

CDR3 protein: CASSGETGELFF. CDR3 nucleotide sequence: TGCGCCAGCAGCGGGGAAACCGGGGAGCTGTTTTTT. This chain joins TRBV5-1 and TRBJ2-2, with no clear D. The V end lost 4 bases, the J end lost 5 bases, and 6 bases lay between the germline ends. CDR1 SGHRS and CDR2 YFSETQ come from the germline V gene. CDR3 length: 12 residues.